These T cell receptor beta chains were read from a single sample in a study of blood T cell repertoires in COVID-19. Using immunoSEQ multiplex PCR, the repertoire was profiled, and TCRdb retains in-frame clones only, with some absent. The sample has over 60,000 clones, around nine tenths seen once; the top ten hold under 1.3%. Sequenced sample: peripheral blood. The receptors derive from a man in his 70s with acute or convalescent COVID-19. The CDR3 runs from the conserved cysteine through the conserved F or W. The D gene is left open where the match is weak. Clone size is stated in some rows and not others, as once, few, many or a class when expanded.

v_call: TRBV25-1; clone_size: once; j_call: TRBJ2-7; d_call: .; cdr3_nt: TGTGCCAGCAGTGACTCAGGACTCACTACCTACGAGCAGTACTTC; cdr3_aa: CASSDSGLTTYEQYF
v_call: TRBV9; clone_size: .; j_call: TRBJ1-2; d_call: .; cdr3_nt: TGTGCCTCCACTTCGGGGGGCTATGGCTACACCTTC; cdr3_aa: CASTSGGYGYTF
v_call: TRBV19; clone_size: .; j_call: TRBJ2-7; d_call: TRBD1; cdr3_nt: TGTGCCAGTAGTGGGAGGGGCCGAATCGGGACAGGGGAAATCGACGAGCAGTACTTC; cdr3_aa: CASSGRGRIGTGEIDEQYF
v_call: TRBV5-1; clone_size: .; j_call: TRBJ2-5; d_call: .; cdr3_nt: TGCGCCAGCAGCTTGTTTAGCGCCCAAGAGACCCAGTACTTC; cdr3_aa: CASSLFSAQETQYF
v_call: TRBV6-5; clone_size: .; j_call: TRBJ2-7; d_call: TRBD1; cdr3_nt: TGTGCCAGCAGCCCCGGGACAGGGCTCTCCTACGAGCAGTACTTC; cdr3_aa: CASSPGTGLSYEQYF
v_call: TRBV7-7; clone_size: .; j_call: TRBJ2-1; d_call: .; cdr3_nt: TGTGCTAGCAGTCTGGGGGCTAGGGGGAACAATGAGCAGTTCTTC; cdr3_aa: CASSLGARGNNEQFF
v_call: TRBV28; clone_size: .; j_call: TRBJ2-7; d_call: .; cdr3_nt: TGTGCCAGCACGCCCGGTATCGACGAGCAGTACTTC; cdr3_aa: CASTPGIDEQYF
v_call: TRBV5-6; clone_size: .; j_call: TRBJ1-1; d_call: TRBD1; cdr3_nt: TGTGCCAGCAGCTCCCAGGGGGGCATGAACACTGAAGCTTTCTTT; cdr3_aa: CASSSQGGMNTEAFF
v_call: TRBV6-2/TRBV6-3; clone_size: .; j_call: TRBJ1-6; d_call: TRBD1; cdr3_nt: TGTGCCAGCAGTCGCCCGACCTCAGACAGGGCCTCAGGTGCACCCCTCCACTTT; cdr3_aa: CASSRPTSDRASGAPLHF
v_call: TRBV6-5; clone_size: .; j_call: TRBJ1-1; d_call: .; cdr3_nt: TGTGCCAGTAGTTCCCCGGCCACGGGCACTGAAGCTTTCTTT; cdr3_aa: CASSSPATGTEAFF
v_call: TRBV25-1; clone_size: .; j_call: TRBJ1-4; d_call: .; cdr3_nt: TGTGCCAGCAGTGAACGTCCGGGGAATAATGAAAAACTGTTTTTT; cdr3_aa: CASSERPGNNEKLFF
v_call: TRBV7-9; clone_size: .; j_call: TRBJ2-1; d_call: TRBD1; cdr3_nt: TGTGCCAGCAGCTTTTCTGGGACAGGAAATTTCTATGAGCAGTTCTTC; cdr3_aa: CASSFSGTGNFYEQFF
v_call: TRBV21-1; clone_size: .; j_call: TRBJ1-1; d_call: .; cdr3_nt: TGTGCCAGCAGCATGGACTTTATCTGGGAGGAAGCTTTCTTT; cdr3_aa: CASSMDFIWEEAFF
v_call: TRBV28; clone_size: .; j_call: TRBJ1-2; d_call: TRBD1; cdr3_nt: TGTGCCAGCAGTTCTATATCGGGGACAGGCCTCACGGGGGCTAACTATGGCTACACCTTC; cdr3_aa: CASSSISGTGLTGANYGYTF
v_call: TRBV19; clone_size: .; j_call: TRBJ2-7; d_call: TRBD2; cdr3_nt: TGTGCCAGTAGTGGGACTAGCGGGTACGAGCAGTACTTC; cdr3_aa: CASSGTSGYEQYF
v_call: TRBV9; clone_size: .; j_call: TRBJ2-1; d_call: .; cdr3_nt: TGTGCCAGCAGCGCTCCTGTCGGGGAGCGGGCCTACAATGAGCAGTTCTTC; cdr3_aa: CASSAPVGERAYNEQFF
v_call: TRBV5-1; clone_size: .; j_call: TRBJ2-3; d_call: .; cdr3_nt: TGCGCCAGCAGCTCCCAGATGCAGCGGGGCACAGATACGCAGTATTTT; cdr3_aa: CASSSQMQRGTDTQYF
v_call: TRBV12-3/TRBV12-4; clone_size: .; j_call: TRBJ1-5; d_call: .; cdr3_nt: TGTGCCAGCAGTCCAGGTAGCAATCAGCCCCAGCATTTT; cdr3_aa: CASSPGSNQPQHF
v_call: TRBV28; clone_size: .; j_call: TRBJ2-7; d_call: TRBD1; cdr3_nt: TGTGCCAGCAGTTTGACAGGGGGATCCTACGAGCAGTACTTC; cdr3_aa: CASSLTGGSYEQYF
v_call: TRBV4-2; clone_size: .; j_call: TRBJ2-7; d_call: TRBD2; cdr3_nt: TGTGCCAGCAGCCAAGAGCTAGCGGGAGCGTACGAGCAGTACTTC; cdr3_aa: CASSQELAGAYEQYF
v_call: TRBV6-1; clone_size: .; j_call: TRBJ1-3; d_call: TRBD1; cdr3_nt: TGTGCCAGCAGTGAGGGGGACAGGAGGGACACCATATATTTT; cdr3_aa: CASSEGDRRDTIYF
v_call: TRBV18; clone_size: .; j_call: TRBJ2-7; d_call: TRBD1; cdr3_nt: TGTGCCAGCTCACCTCCTACAGGGGGCCTAGTCGAGCAGTACTTC; cdr3_aa: CASSPPTGGLVEQYF
v_call: TRBV4-1; clone_size: few; j_call: TRBJ1-1; d_call: .; cdr3_nt: TGCGCCAGCAGCCAAGTGCTGAGAACCATGAACACTGAAGCTTTCTTT; cdr3_aa: CASSQVLRTMNTEAFF
v_call: TRBV6-5; clone_size: once; j_call: TRBJ2-7; d_call: TRBD1; cdr3_nt: TGTGCCAGCAGTCCCGGGACAGGTAGCCTCGAGCAGTACTTC; cdr3_aa: CASSPGTGSLEQYF
v_call: TRBV7-9; clone_size: .; j_call: TRBJ2-7; d_call: TRBD2; cdr3_nt: TGTGCCAGCAGTCTTGTTGGCGGGGGCTACGAGCAGTACTTC; cdr3_aa: CASSLVGGGYEQYF
v_call: TRBV5-5; clone_size: .; j_call: TRBJ1-2; d_call: TRBD1; cdr3_nt: TGTGCCAGCAGCGACGCGACAGGGACATATGGCTACACCTTC; cdr3_aa: CASSDATGTYGYTF
v_call: TRBV5-1; clone_size: .; j_call: TRBJ2-3; d_call: TRBD2; cdr3_nt: TGCGCCAGCAGCTCGACGCTAGCGGGAAGCGGGGATACGCAGTATTTT; cdr3_aa: CASSSTLAGSGDTQYF
v_call: TRBV12-5; clone_size: .; j_call: TRBJ1-1; d_call: .; cdr3_nt: TGTGCTAGTGGTTTGGTAACTGGGGGCGTTCCTGAAGCTTTCTTT; cdr3_aa: CASGLVTGGVPEAFF
v_call: TRBV7-9; clone_size: .; j_call: TRBJ2-1; d_call: TRBD1; cdr3_nt: TGTGCCAGCAGTCCACCCGGGACAGGGGGCGGTGAGCAGTTCTTC; cdr3_aa: CASSPPGTGGGEQFF
v_call: TRBV19; clone_size: .; j_call: TRBJ1-1; d_call: .; cdr3_nt: TGTGCCAGTAGTAATCAGGCGTCAGGGGTTGAAGCTTTCTTT; cdr3_aa: CASSNQASGVEAFF
v_call: TRBV19; clone_size: .; j_call: TRBJ1-6; d_call: .; cdr3_nt: TGTGCCAGTAGCCTCGAACCCGCGTTACCCCTCCACTTT; cdr3_aa: CASSLEPALPLHF
v_call: TRBV11-1; clone_size: .; j_call: TRBJ2-7; d_call: TRBD2; cdr3_nt: TGTGCCAGCAGCTTACTAGGACTAGCGGGACACAACGAGCAGTACTTC; cdr3_aa: CASSLLGLAGHNEQYF
v_call: TRBV7-2; clone_size: once; j_call: TRBJ2-5; d_call: TRBD2; cdr3_nt: TGTGCCAGCAGTTTTAGCGGGGAGACCCAGTACTTC; cdr3_aa: CASSFSGETQYF
v_call: TRBV28; clone_size: .; j_call: TRBJ1-1; d_call: .; cdr3_nt: TGTGCCAGCATCATAACGGGGAACACTGAAGCTTTCTTT; cdr3_aa: CASIITGNTEAFF
v_call: TRBV6-5; clone_size: .; j_call: TRBJ1-6; d_call: TRBD1; cdr3_nt: TGTGCCAGCAGGGGTCAGGGGGTCGGTAATTCACCCCTCCACTTT; cdr3_aa: CASRGQGVGNSPLHF
v_call: TRBV7-9; clone_size: once; j_call: TRBJ2-1; d_call: TRBD2; cdr3_nt: TGTGCCAGCAGCTTCGAGCTAGCGGTGGATGAGCAGTTCTTC; cdr3_aa: CASSFELAVDEQFF
v_call: TRBV10-1; clone_size: .; j_call: TRBJ2-1; d_call: TRBD2; cdr3_nt: TGCGCCAGCAGTGGACTAGCGGGGGCGGGGGAGCAGTTCTTC; cdr3_aa: CASSGLAGAGEQFF
v_call: TRBV7-9; clone_size: few; j_call: TRBJ1-1; d_call: TRBD1; cdr3_nt: TGTGCCAGCAGCTCCCGGGTCCTCGACAGGGGTCGTGAAGCTTTCTTT; cdr3_aa: CASSSRVLDRGREAFF
v_call: TRBV5-1; clone_size: once; j_call: TRBJ1-1; d_call: .; cdr3_nt: TGCGCCAGCAGCTTCCAGGCATTGAACACTGAAGCTTTCTTT; cdr3_aa: CASSFQALNTEAFF
v_call: TRBV5-1; clone_size: .; j_call: TRBJ1-1; d_call: TRBD1; cdr3_nt: TGCGCCAGCAGCAAAGACAGGGCCCCCATGAACACTGAAGCTTTCTTT; cdr3_aa: CASSKDRAPMNTEAFF
v_call: TRBV28; clone_size: .; j_call: TRBJ2-1; d_call: TRBD2; cdr3_nt: TGTGCCGGAGGGACTAGCGGGGACAATGAGCAGTTCTTC; cdr3_aa: CAGGTSGDNEQFF
v_call: TRBV3-1/TRBV3-2; clone_size: .; j_call: TRBJ2-1; d_call: .; cdr3_nt: TGTGCCAGCAGCTACGGACTAGGAGGGGGGCAGTTCTTC; cdr3_aa: CASSYGLGGGQFF
v_call: TRBV5-1; clone_size: once; j_call: TRBJ2-7; d_call: TRBD2; cdr3_nt: TGCGCCAGCAGCTTGTTGACTAGCGGGAGTTACGAGCAGTACTTC; cdr3_aa: CASSLLTSGSYEQYF
v_call: TRBV4-1; clone_size: .; j_call: TRBJ1-4; d_call: TRBD1; cdr3_nt: TGCGCCAGCAGCCCGGGACAGGGCAATGAAAAACTGTTTTTT; cdr3_aa: CASSPGQGNEKLFF
v_call: TRBV19; clone_size: few; j_call: TRBJ2-6; d_call: TRBD1; cdr3_nt: TGTGCCAGTACCCTGGACGGACAGGGGGTCGCCTCTGGGGCCAACGTCCTGACTTTC; cdr3_aa: CASTLDGQGVASGANVLTF